This T cell receptor beta chain was documented in a study of neurological immune-mediated disorders. Per sequencing run, 15-18 subjects together gave over 170 million TCR-beta sequences. TCRdb independently ran MiXCR on the 5' RACE reads; one entry per CDR3 protein. The sample carries tens of thousands of distinct CDR3 sequences, about 12% recorded once. In regard to this clonotype: Its antigen is currently unknown.

Study conclusions and caveats: Multiple sclerosis was found to have the least TCR clonal expansion, below healthy controls, and HTLV-1-associated myelopathy the most.

With 3 bases clipped from V and 2 bases from J, the junction kept 6 bases outside the gene matches. The V gene's germline CDR1 is KGHSH and CDR2 LQKENI. The length of the CDR3 is 15 residues. This chain connects TRBV18 to TRBJ2-5; 7 bases map to TRBD1. The TCR was taken from a female donor in good health. Sequencing was carried out using PBMCs. CDR3 sequence: CASSPGAGGQETQYF. The CDR3 DNA is TGTGCCAGCTCACCCGGGGCAGGGGGACAAGAGACCCAGTACTTC.